A single TCR beta chain is shown here with its context. Its antigen target is currently unknown. Base qualities were left out, and no much larger clone turns up one base away. This sample was included in a study of T-cell memory formation after mild COVID-19 (dated by TCRdb to the early 2020s). About the study as a whole: TCR sequence clusters from the two donors were largely donor specific. Longitudinal TCRalpha and TCRbeta repertoire sequencing tracked T-cell clones expanding and contracting after mild COVID-19 in a couple of donors. The cohort was made up of two young adult volunteers, one female and one male, who were previously healthy.

TCRdb names Illumina NovaSeq 6000 as the instrument used. cDNA libraries for TCRalpha and TCRbeta were prepared by 5'RACE using constant-segment primers, with sample barcodes and unique molecular identifiers added. Trizol reagent was used to extract RNA from every sample. The libraries were amplified in two PCR steps, and the second step added a second sample barcode and Illumina TruSeq adapters. Sequencing of libraries was performed on an Illumina NovaSeq with 2 x 150 bp paired-end reads. As for the authors' bioinformatics: Reads were demultiplexed and collapsed into UMI-guided consensus sequences with migec v1.2.7. Using mixcr v2.1.11, UMI consensuses were aligned to TRA and TRB V and J templates and then assembled into clonotypes. A clonotype was counted as expanded or contracted only when both edgeR and NoisET called the clonotype significant, with the noise models trained on biological replicates. For edgeR calls, the cutoffs were a false discovery rate-adjusted p below 0.01 and a log2 fold-change threshold of 1. As an exploratory analysis of dynamics, max-normalized trajectories of the 1000 most abundant clonotypes were examined by PCA with hierarchical clustering. The CD4 or CD8 phenotype of responding clones was assigned using the separately sequenced CD4+ and CD8+ repertoires. TCRdb ran its own pipeline on the public reads, namely fastp trimming at Q25 and MiXCR clone calling, and kept in-frame beta chains. For every CDR3 protein sequence, its rows merge into one entry that carries the most common genes and DNA. The authors' filters were not applied to this entry. Within this sample are 500,000 to 550,000 distinct CDR3 sequences, with 20% of them counted one time only. Around 13% of the sample goes to the ten largest clones.

Findings and caveats that apply to the study as a whole: Contracting CD4+ clones were found mainly in CM and EM memory subsets, while CD8+ clones were enriched in EMRA. The second-wave clones that peaked on day 37 were not confirmed to be SARS-CoV-2 specific. Balanced CD4/CD8 phenotypes were observed for clones contracting from day 15 to 85, whereas a bias towards CD4+ was observed for a second wave of clones expanding from day 15 to 37. Some responding clones were detected in pre-infection memory, which suggested that pre-existing cross-reactive memory T cells had joined the SARS-CoV-2 response. Only two mild cases were covered in the study, and larger cohorts including severe cases with pre-infection samples were considered necessary.

V is cut back by 9 bases and J by 7 bases, with 19 bases in the junction unmatched. CDR1 is given as SGHVS and CDR2 as FQNEAQ, both from the germline V gene. The CDR3 holds 16 amino acids from the cysteine to the phenylalanine. The only DNA kept is the CDR3, 48 bases in frame from the first base. Ficoll-Paque density gradient centrifugation was used to isolate PBMCs. Material: PBMCs or a T cell subset sorted from them (not recorded which). The receptor was derived from an adult woman who had mild COVID-19 (a few samples of this study predate the infection). The sample titles of this study are shuffled in the database, so cell type and time point are left out; the donor was told from shared clones. The chain is assembled from TRBV7-8 and TRBJ1-2; the junction holds 8 bases that match TRBD1. The nucleotides read TGTGCCAGTACACTCAATAGCCAAGGGACAGGCGGTGGCTACACCTTC. The resulting protein is CASTLNSQGTGGGYTF.